One and the same sample provided the 3 T cell receptor beta chains below, sequenced in a study of T-cell reconstitution after alpha-beta-depleted transplantation in children. Researchers prepared the TCRbeta library using unique molecular identifiers, the study reports. TCRdb recomputed calls from the PCR reads with MiXCR, one row per CDR3 protein. The repertoire has a few hundred thousand distinct CDR3 sequences, 15% to 20% of them found once; the top ten carry 25% to 35%. The specimen was PBMCs, mostly from graft donor cells, collected 360 days after TCRalphabeta/CD19-depleted stem cell transplant. The receptors derive from a boy under three years old who had a stem cell transplant for Wiskott-Aldrich syndrome, so the T cells may come from the graft donor.

The CDR3 sequence: CASSSGLPQYF. In nucleotides, the CDR3 is TGTGCCAGCAGCTCGGGACTACCACAGTACTTC. The rearrangement links TRBV7-2 to TRBJ2-7; 7 nucleotides agree with TRBD2. The CDR3 extends over 11 amino acids. Germline-derived CDR1 and CDR2 are SGHTA and FQGNSA. V gave up 4 bases and J gave up 10 bases; unmatched junction bases: 4.

The CDR3 DNA reads as TGCGCCAGCAGCCAGCTCAACCCAGGGGGCTGGACCGGGGAGCTGTTTTTT. Protein: CASSQLNPGGWTGELFF. The V and J genes are TRBV5-1 and TRBJ2-2; 8 bases are shared with TRBD1. V was clipped by 4 bases and J by 5 bases; unmatched bases: 13. Per the germline V gene, CDR1 is SGHRS and CDR2 is YFSETQ. The CDR3 is 17 amino acids. The whole variable domain, filled in from reference TRBV5-1 and TRBJ2-2, reads KAGVTQTPRYLIKTRGQQVTLSCSPISGHRSVSWYQQTPGQGLQFLFEYFSETQRNKGNFPGRFSGRQFSNSRSEMNVSTLELGDSALYLCASSQLNPGGWTGELFFGEGSRLTVL.

The CDR3 sequence: CASSYGLGGGTDTQYF. CDR3 sequence (DNA): TGCGCCAGCAGCTACGGGTTGGGGGGAGGCACAGATACGCAGTATTTT. This chain connects TRBV4-3 to TRBJ2-3; D is perhaps TRBD2 (6 bases). Trimming took 5 bases from V and 1 from J, leaving 16 bases between them. The CDR3 totals 16 residues. Germline V gene lookup returns CDR1 LGHNA and CDR2 YSLEER.